This T cell receptor beta chain was profiled in a study of shared clonotypes between healthy human individuals. Comments on this clone: The antigen is unknown.

Broader study findings: It was expected that sequencing depth would affect clonotype sharing among donors. Richness estimates generally favored naive over memory subsets.

Both subsets, CD45RA+ naive and CD45RA-negative memory, were split from the CD4+ cells. Here immunoSEQ multiplex PCR was the method, and the copy in TCRdb shows in-frame clones only, minus some. The profile shows approximately 940,000 clones, 76% of them singletons. The receptor's source is a man aged 18 to 35 in good health. Sequenced sample: memory CD4+ T cells sorted from blood. Subset specified: CD45RA-negative fraction.

This CDR3 is CASSSLAASSYEQYF. The DNA for the CDR3 is TGTGCCAGCAGTTCACTAGCGGCTAGCTCCTACGAGCAGTACTTC. This rearrangement joins TRBV6-5 to TRBJ2-7, with 8 bases lining up with TRBD2. Unmatched junction bases numbered 5, after V lost 4 bases and J lost 0 bases. The CDR3 consists of 15 residues. From germline, CDR1 is MNHEY and CDR2 SVGAGI.